A single sample is the source of the 24 T cell receptor beta chains below, sequenced in a study of CD8 T cells in Susac syndrome. Random hexamers were used to reverse transcribe roughly 0.45 to 1 ug of RNA. TCRdb re-derived calls from the immunoSEQ multiplex PCR reads in MiXCR, one entry per CDR3 protein. The sample includes 25,000 to 30,000 distinct CDR3 sequences, around 94% of them seen just once. The specimen was CD8+ T cells from PBMCs. The origin of the receptors is a human donor in good health.

This chain links TRBV7-8 with TRBJ1-3, with D possibly matching TRBD1 (6 bases). V lost 3 bases to trimming and J lost 3 bases, with 15 bases between them. The germline gives CDR1 SGHVS, CDR2 FQNEAQ. The CDR3 has 16 amino acids. The CDR3 nucleotides read TGTGCCAGCAGCTTTAGCGGGGGGGCTAGTGGAAACACCATATATTTT. Translation gives CASSFSGGASGNTIYF.

This clonotype was detected once. The chain carries TRBV20-1 and TRBJ2-5; D is unresolved. CDR1 and CDR2 from the germline V gene are DFQATT and SNEGSKA (reference sequence). The CDR3 is 14 amino acids. V was cut by 2 bases and J by 6 bases, with 16 bases left in between. The CDR3 DNA follows: TGCAGTGCTAGACAGAGGCAGCCCCAGAAGACCCAGTACTTC. Protein sequence: CSARQRQPQKTQYF.

The rearrangement uses TRBV12-3 or TRBV12-4 and TRBJ2-1; 9 bases are shared with TRBD2. Trimming cost V 5 bases and J 3 bases; bases outside gene matches: 5. The length of the CDR3 is 15 residues. In DNA form, the CDR3 reads TGTGCCAGCAGTCTGTCTAGCGGGGTCTACAATGAGCAGTTCTTC. Encoded protein: CASSLSSGVYNEQFF.

The rearrangement joins TRBV20-1 to TRBJ1-5; 11 bases fit TRBD1. Germline-derived CDR1 and CDR2 are DFQATT and SNEGSKA (reference sequence). CDR3 length: 14 amino acids. Unmatched junction bases numbered 5, after V lost 6 bases and J lost 4 bases. CDR3 sequence: CSAIGTGGNQPQHF. CDR3 in DNA: TGCAGTGCCATCGGGACAGGGGGGAATCAGCCCCAGCATTTT.

In its sample, this clonotype was seen a few times. The V call is TRBV12-3 or TRBV12-4, the J call TRBJ2-7; the match to TRBD2 covers 8 bases. V gave up 6 bases and J gave up 0 bases; unmatched junction bases: 13. CDR3 size: 17 residues. This chain's CDR3 is CASSRALSRGGSYEQYF. CDR3 DNA: TGTGCCAGCAGCCGAGCCCTCTCCCGGGGGGGCTCCTACGAGCAGTACTTC.

The gene calls are TRBV3-1 and TRBJ2-7, with D possibly matching TRBD1 (5 bases). Germline assignment: CDR1 LGHDT and CDR2 YNNKEL (reference sequence). This CDR3 is built from 14 residues. V was shortened by 4 bases and J by 2 bases, with 12 bases between the two germline ends. The CDR3 sequence is CASSPAPGPYEQYF. The DNA for the CDR3 is TGTGCCAGCAGCCCCGCGCCAGGGCCCTACGAGCAGTACTTC.

The rearrangement links TRBV25-1 to TRBJ2-7; D is possibly TRBD2 (6 bases). This CDR3 is built from 14 residues. The germline V gene has CDR1 MGHDK and CDR2 SYGVNS. Trimming shortened V by 2 bases and J by 6 bases, and 14 bases separated the two germline ends. The CDR3 sequence: CASSEIIWGGEQYF. DNA of the CDR3: TGTGCCAGCAGTGAAATTATCTGGGGAGGCGAGCAGTACTTC.

In nucleotides, the CDR3 is TGCGCCAGCAGTACTGACAGAGAGAGCACAGATACGCAGTATTTT. Protein sequence: CASSTDRESTDTQYF. The chain uses TRBV10-2 and TRBJ2-3; tentatively, D is TRBD1 (5 bases). Trimming stripped 5 bases from V and 0 bases from J, with 12 bases between. CDR1 and CDR2 from the germline V gene are WSHSY and SAAADI. The CDR3 is 15 residues long.

The V and J genes are TRBV27 and TRBJ2-6; D gene uncertain. CDR3 size: 17 residues. Germline V gives CDR1 MNHEY, CDR2 SMNVEV (reference sequence). V lost 7 bases to trimming and J lost 0 bases, with 16 bases between them. The CDR3 DNA reads as TGTGCCAGCACCGCCTATCTACACAACTCTGGGGCCAACGTCCTGACTTTC. Protein sequence: CASTAYLHNSGANVLTF.

The rearrangement links TRBV6-5 to TRBJ1-1; D gene uncertain. V dropped 5 bases and J dropped 1 base, with 14 bases sitting between them. The germline gives CDR1 MNHEY, CDR2 SVGAGI. The CDR3 is 15 residues long. DNA for the CDR3: TGTGCCAGCAGTCTTTGGGAACGACCGAACACTGAAGCTTTCTTT. Translated, it gives CASSLWERPNTEAFF.

This sequence joins TRBV5-1 and TRBJ2-7, with a possible D match to TRBD2 (6 bases). Trimming cost V 2 bases and J 6 bases, with 12 bases left between them. CDR1 and CDR2 (germline): SGHRS, YFSETQ. This CDR3 is built from 13 residues. CDR3 DNA: TGCGCCAGCAGCTTCTACGGGGAGGCCGAGCAGTACTTC. Amino acids: CASSFYGEAEQYF. The entire variable domain, with the rest obtained from reference TRBV5-1 and TRBJ2-7, is as follows: KAGVTQTPRYLIKTRGQQVTLSCSPISGHRSVSWYQQTPGQGLQFLFEYFSETQRNKGNFPGRFSGRQFSNSRSEMNVSTLELGDSALYLCASSFYGEAEQYFGPGTRLTVT.

This rearrangement joins TRBV20-1 to TRBJ2-7, with D tentatively TRBD1 or TRBD2 (6 bases each). V gave up 6 bases and J gave up 0 bases, with 24 bases separating them. CDR1 DFQATT and CDR2 SNEGSKA come from the germline V gene (reference sequence). The CDR3 covers 17 residues. The CDR3 region is CSATPGAADLSSYEQYF. The DNA for the CDR3 is TGCAGTGCCACTCCGGGGGCGGCGGACCTGAGCTCCTACGAGCAGTACTTC.

The chain carries TRBV16 and TRBJ2-3, with D unclear. The germline CDR1 and CDR2 sequences are KGHSY and FQNENV. The V and J ends lost 0 bases and 1 base respectively, with 5 bases between them. The CDR3 loop spans 14 amino acids. The CDR3 region is CASSQSRGTDTQYF. The CDR3 DNA reads TGTGCCAGCAGCCAATCAAGGGGCACAGATACGCAGTATTTT.

The chain combines TRBV15 with TRBJ1-2; perhaps TRBD1 as D (5 bases). V gave up 5 bases and J gave up 6 bases, with 22 bases separating them. This CDR3 region has 16 residues. Germline lookup yields CDR1 LNHNV and CDR2 YYDKDF (reference sequence). In DNA, the CDR3 is TGTGCCACCAGCTTTGATTCAGGGCTACCCACGAATGGCTACACCTTC. Residues: CATSFDSGLPTNGYTF.

This rearrangement joins TRBV27 to TRBJ2-2, with 10 bases lining up with TRBD2. Trimming took 11 bases from V and 4 from J; bases not matched to a gene: 4. The germline gives CDR1 MNHEY, CDR2 SMNVEV (reference sequence). This CDR3 is 13 amino acids long. The CDR3 protein is CASGLAFTGELFF. Here the CDR3 DNA reads TGTGCCTCGGGACTAGCGTTCACCGGGGAGCTGTTTTTT.

This clonotype was seen a handful of times. The V call is TRBV20-1, the J call TRBJ2-7; D remains ambiguous. Germline V gives CDR1 DFQATT, CDR2 SNEGSKA (reference sequence). Trimming took 3 bases from V and 0 from J, leaving 9 bases between them. The CDR3 is 13 amino acids. CDR3 DNA: TGCAGTGCTAGTTGGTCTTCCTCCTACGAGCAGTACTTC. Its protein product is CSASWSSSYEQYF.

The J gene is TRBJ2-1, the V gene TRBV11-2; D remains ambiguous. CDR3 length equals 13 residues. CDR1 is SGHAT and CDR2 is FQNNGV in the germline V gene. Trimming shortened V by 0 bases and J by 8 bases, and 8 bases separated the two germline ends. The DNA for the CDR3 is TGTGCCAGCAGCTTAGATAAGAGCGATGAGCAGTTCTTC. Protein product: CASSLDKSDEQFF.

This clonotype is a singleton in its sample. The chain joins TRBV20-1 to TRBJ1-2; perhaps TRBD1 as D (5 bases). V was cut by 4 bases and J by 4 bases, with 10 bases left in between. Germline V gene lookup returns CDR1 DFQATT and CDR2 SNEGSKA (reference sequence). The CDR3 extends over 12 amino acids. The CDR3 DNA sequence: TGCAGTGCTACACCGGGACTCTATGGCTACACCTTC. Protein product: CSATPGLYGYTF.

This clonotype was counted a single time. V gene TRBV27 combines with J gene TRBJ1-5; weak D call: TRBD1 (6 bases). Germline V gene data show CDR1 as MNHEY and CDR2 as SMNVEV (reference sequence). CDR3 length equals 16 residues. The V end lost 7 bases, the J end lost 0 bases, and 16 bases lay between the germline ends. The CDR3 bases are TGTGCCAGCAACTCGGGGGGGGCAAATAGCAATCAGCCCCAGCATTTT. Protein product: CASNSGGANSNQPQHF.

The chain employs TRBV14 and TRBJ2-5, with 7 bases matching TRBD1. The junction had 4 bases not matched to a gene; V was cut back by 4 bases and J by 2 bases. The CDR3 contains 14 residues. CDR1 and CDR2 from the germline V gene are SGHDN and FVKESK. Written as DNA, the CDR3 is TGTGCCAGCAGCCCTACAGGGGTTCAAGAGACCCAGTACTTC. It encodes CASSPTGVQETQYF.

The V and J genes are TRBV25-1 and TRBJ2-6, with 9 bases lining up with TRBD1. Trimming cost V 5 bases and J 0 bases; bases outside gene matches: 2. Per the germline V gene, CDR1 is MGHDK and CDR2 is SYGVNS. This CDR3 is 16 amino acids long. The CDR3: CASSRDRDSGANVLTF. For the CDR3, the DNA is TGTGCCAGCAGTCGGGACAGGGACTCTGGGGCCAACGTCCTGACTTTC.

In this sample, this clonotype turned up once. CDR3: CATKSGTGGETQYF. The CDR3 nucleotides are TGCGCCACCAAGTCGGGGACAGGGGGAGAGACCCAGTACTTC. The rearrangement joins TRBV10-1 to TRBJ2-5, with 11 bases that match TRBD1. Looked up from germline, CDR1 is WNHNN and CDR2 is SYGVQD (reference sequence). This CDR3 contains 14 residues. Unmatched junction bases numbered 8, after V lost 10 bases and J lost 4 bases.

This chain connects TRBV14 to TRBJ2-6; no definite D call. The length of the CDR3 is 15 residues. Deletions cut 1 base from V and 5 bases from J, with 9 bases between. The germline V gene encodes CDR1 SGHDN and CDR2 FVKESK. The CDR3 bases are TGTGCCAGCAGCCAAGCCGACTTCTGGGCCAACGTCCTGACTTTC. Translation gives CASSQADFWANVLTF.

The chain uses TRBV20-1 and TRBJ1-6; 9 bases are shared with TRBD1. The CDR3 has 18 amino acids. Germline CDR1 and CDR2: DFQATT and SNEGSKA (reference sequence). The trim removed 7 bases at V and 2 bases at J, leaving 15 bases unmatched. Here the CDR3 DNA reads TGCAGTGTTGCACTTGCGGGACAGGGAGGGACCTATAATTCACCCCTCCACTTT. Translating gives CSVALAGQGGTYNSPLHF.